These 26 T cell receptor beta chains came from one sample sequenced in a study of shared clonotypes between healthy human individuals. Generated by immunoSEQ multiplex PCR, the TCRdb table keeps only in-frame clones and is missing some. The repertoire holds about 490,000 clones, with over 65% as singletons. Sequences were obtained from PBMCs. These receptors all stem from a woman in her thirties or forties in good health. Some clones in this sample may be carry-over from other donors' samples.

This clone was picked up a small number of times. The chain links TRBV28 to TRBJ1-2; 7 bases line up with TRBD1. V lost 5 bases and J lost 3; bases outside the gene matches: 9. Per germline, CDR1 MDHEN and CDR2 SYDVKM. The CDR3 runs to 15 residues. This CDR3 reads CASSGRGGGDYGYTF. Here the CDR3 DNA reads TGTGCCAGCAGTGGGAGGGGAGGGGGCGACTATGGCTACACCTTC.

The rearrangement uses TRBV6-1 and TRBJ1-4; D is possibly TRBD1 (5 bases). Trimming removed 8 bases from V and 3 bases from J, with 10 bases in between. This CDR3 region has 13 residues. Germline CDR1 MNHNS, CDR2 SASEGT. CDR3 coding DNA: TGTGCCAGCCAGGGACGGGCTAATGAAAAACTGTTTTTT. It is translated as CASQGRANEKLFF.

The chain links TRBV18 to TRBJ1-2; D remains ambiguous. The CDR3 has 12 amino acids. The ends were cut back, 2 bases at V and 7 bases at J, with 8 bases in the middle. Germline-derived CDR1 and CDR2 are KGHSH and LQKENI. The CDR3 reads CASSPGVSGYTF. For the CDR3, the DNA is TGTGCCAGCTCACCAGGGGTTTCTGGCTACACCTTC.

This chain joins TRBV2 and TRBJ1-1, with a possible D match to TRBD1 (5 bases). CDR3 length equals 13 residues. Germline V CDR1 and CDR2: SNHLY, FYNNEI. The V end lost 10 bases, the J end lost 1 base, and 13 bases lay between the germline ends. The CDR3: CATGTERNTEAFF. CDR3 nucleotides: TGTGCCACAGGGACGGAAAGGAACACTGAAGCTTTCTTT.

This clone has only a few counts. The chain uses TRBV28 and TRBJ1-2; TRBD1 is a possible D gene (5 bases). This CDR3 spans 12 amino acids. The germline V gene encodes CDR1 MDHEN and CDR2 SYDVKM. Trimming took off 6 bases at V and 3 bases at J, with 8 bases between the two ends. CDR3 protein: CASRTGYYGYTF. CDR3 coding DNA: TGTGCCAGCAGAACAGGTTACTATGGCTACACCTTC.

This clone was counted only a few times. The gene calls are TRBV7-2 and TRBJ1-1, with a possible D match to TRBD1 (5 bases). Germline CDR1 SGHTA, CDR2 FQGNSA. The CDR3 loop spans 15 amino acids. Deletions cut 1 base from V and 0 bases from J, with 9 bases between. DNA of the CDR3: TGTGCCAGCAGCTTAGGCAGGGCCATGAACACTGAAGCTTTCTTT. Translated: CASSLGRAMNTEAFF.

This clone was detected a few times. The CDR3: CASSHTGGSEQFF. The CDR3 DNA follows: TGTGCCAGCAGCCATACAGGGGGCAGTGAGCAGTTCTTC. The rearrangement uses TRBV5-4 and TRBJ2-1; 9 bases fit TRBD1. The CDR3 sequence is 13 residues long. V shed 4 bases, J shed 9 bases, and the junction held 5 bases outside the gene matches. Germline lookup yields CDR1 SGHNT and CDR2 YYREEE (reference sequence).

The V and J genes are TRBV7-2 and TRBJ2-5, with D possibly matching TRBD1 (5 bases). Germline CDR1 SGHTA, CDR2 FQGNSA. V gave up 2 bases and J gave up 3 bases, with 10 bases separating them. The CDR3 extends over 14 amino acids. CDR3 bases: TGTGCCAGCAGCTTATCCGGCAGGGAAGAGACCCAGTACTTC. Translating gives CASSLSGREETQYF.

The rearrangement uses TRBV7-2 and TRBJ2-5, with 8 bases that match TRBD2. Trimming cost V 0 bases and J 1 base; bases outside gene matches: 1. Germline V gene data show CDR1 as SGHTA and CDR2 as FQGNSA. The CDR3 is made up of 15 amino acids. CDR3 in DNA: TGTGCCAGCAGCTTAGCACTAGCGGTCCAAGAGACCCAGTACTTC. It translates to CASSLALAVQETQYF. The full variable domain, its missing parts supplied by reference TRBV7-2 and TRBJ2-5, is GAGVSQSPSNKVTEKGKDVELRCDPISGHTALYWYRQSLGQGLEFLIYFQGNSAPDKSGLPSDRFSAERTGGSVSTLTIQRTQQEDSAVYLCASSLALAVQETQYFGPGTRLLVL.

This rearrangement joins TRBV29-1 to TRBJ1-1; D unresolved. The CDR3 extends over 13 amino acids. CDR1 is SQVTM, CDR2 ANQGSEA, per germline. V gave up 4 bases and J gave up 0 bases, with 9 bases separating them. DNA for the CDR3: TGCAGCGTTGGAACAGACTTGAACACTGAAGCTTTCTTT. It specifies CSVGTDLNTEAFF.

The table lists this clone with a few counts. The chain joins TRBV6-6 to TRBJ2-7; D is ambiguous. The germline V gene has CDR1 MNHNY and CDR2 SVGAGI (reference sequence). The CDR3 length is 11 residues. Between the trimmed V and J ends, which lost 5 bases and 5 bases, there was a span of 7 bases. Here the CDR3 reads CASSGFDEQYF. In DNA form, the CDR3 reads TGTGCCAGCAGTGGTTTTGACGAGCAGTACTTC.

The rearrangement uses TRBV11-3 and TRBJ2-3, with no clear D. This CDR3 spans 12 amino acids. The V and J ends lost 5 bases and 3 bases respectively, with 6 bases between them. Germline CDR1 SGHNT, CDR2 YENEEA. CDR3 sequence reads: CASSKGTDTQYF. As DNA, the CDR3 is TGTGCCAGCAGCAAGGGTACAGATACGCAGTATTTT.

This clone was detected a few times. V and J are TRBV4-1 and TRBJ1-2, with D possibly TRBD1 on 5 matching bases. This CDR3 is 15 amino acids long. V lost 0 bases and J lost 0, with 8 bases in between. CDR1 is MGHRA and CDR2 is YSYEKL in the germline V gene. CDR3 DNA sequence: TGCGCCAGCAGCCAAGATGAGACAGCTAACTATGGCTACACCTTC. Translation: CASSQDETANYGYTF.

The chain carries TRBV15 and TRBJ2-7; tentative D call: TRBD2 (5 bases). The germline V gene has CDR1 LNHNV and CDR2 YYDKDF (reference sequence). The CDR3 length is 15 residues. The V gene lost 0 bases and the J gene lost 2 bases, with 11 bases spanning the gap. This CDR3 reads CATSRDWVGTYEQYF. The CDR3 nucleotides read TGTGCCACCAGCAGAGATTGGGTCGGGACCTACGAGCAGTACTTC.

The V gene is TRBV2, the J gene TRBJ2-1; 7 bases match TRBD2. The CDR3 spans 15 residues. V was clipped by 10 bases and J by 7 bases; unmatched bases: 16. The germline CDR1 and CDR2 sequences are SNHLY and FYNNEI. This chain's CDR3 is CATGDGAGARNEQFF. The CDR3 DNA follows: TGTGCCACGGGGGATGGTGCGGGAGCCCGGAATGAGCAGTTCTTC. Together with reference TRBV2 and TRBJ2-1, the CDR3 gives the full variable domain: EPEVTQTPSHQVTQMGQEVILRCVPISNHLYFYWYRQILGQKVEFLVSFYNNEISEKSEIFDDQFSVERPDGSNFTLKIRSTKLEDSAMYFCATGDGAGARNEQFFGPGTRLTVL.

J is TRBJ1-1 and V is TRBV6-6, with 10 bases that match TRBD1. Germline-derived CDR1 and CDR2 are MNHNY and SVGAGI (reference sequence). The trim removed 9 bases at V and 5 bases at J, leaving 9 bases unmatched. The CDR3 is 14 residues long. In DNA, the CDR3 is TGTGCCAGTCTCAAACGGGACAGGGGAACTGAAGCTTTCTTT. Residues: CASLKRDRGTEAFF.

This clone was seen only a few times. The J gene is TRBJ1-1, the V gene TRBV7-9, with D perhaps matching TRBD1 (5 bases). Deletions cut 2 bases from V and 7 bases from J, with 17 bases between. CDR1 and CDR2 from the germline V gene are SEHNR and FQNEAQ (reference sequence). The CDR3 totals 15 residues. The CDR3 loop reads CASSLSLPTQGEAFF. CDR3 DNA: TGTGCCAGCAGCTTATCACTCCCAACTCAGGGTGAAGCTTTCTTT.

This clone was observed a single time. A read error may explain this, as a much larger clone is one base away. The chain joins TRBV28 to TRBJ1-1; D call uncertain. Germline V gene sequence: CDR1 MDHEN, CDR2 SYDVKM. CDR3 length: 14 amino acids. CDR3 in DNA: TGTGCCAGCGGTTTACCAGGTATGAACACTGAAGCTTTCTTT. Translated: CASGLPGMNTEAFF.

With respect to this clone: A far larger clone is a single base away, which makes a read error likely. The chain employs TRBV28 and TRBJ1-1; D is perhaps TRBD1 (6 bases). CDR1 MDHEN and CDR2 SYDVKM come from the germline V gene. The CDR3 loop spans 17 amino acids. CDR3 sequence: CASSFWDFRGKNTGAFF. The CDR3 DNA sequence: TGTGCCAGCAGTTTTTGGGACTTCAGGGGAAAGAACACTGGAGCTTTCTTT.

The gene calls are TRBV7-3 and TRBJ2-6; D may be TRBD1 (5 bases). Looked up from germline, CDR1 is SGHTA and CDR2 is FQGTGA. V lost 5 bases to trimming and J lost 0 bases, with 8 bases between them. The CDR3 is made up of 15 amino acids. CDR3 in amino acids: CASSPQVSGANVLTF. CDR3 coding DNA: TGTGCCAGCAGCCCACAGGTCTCTGGGGCCAACGTCCTGACTTTC.

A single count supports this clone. In DNA form, the CDR3 reads TGTGCCAGCAGTTTATCGGCCGGGGATCTCGGCGGGAGGGCCAATGAGCAGTTCTTC. This encodes CASSLSAGDLGGRANEQFF. V gene TRBV27 combines with J gene TRBJ2-1; 9 bases are a match to TRBD2. From germline, CDR1 is MNHEY and CDR2 SMNVEV (reference sequence). This CDR3 is 19 amino acids long. J lost 6 bases, V lost 0 bases, and 15 bases had no gene match.

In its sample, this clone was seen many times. As DNA, the CDR3 is TGCAGCGTTGATATGGGACCGGCATTGACTGAAGCTTTCTTT. This encodes CSVDMGPALTEAFF. The chain is built from TRBV29-1 and TRBJ1-1; possibly TRBD1 for D (5 bases). Germline V gene data show CDR1 as SQVTM and CDR2 as ANQGSEA. V was cut by 3 bases and J by 5 bases, with 16 bases left in between. This CDR3 spans 14 amino acids.

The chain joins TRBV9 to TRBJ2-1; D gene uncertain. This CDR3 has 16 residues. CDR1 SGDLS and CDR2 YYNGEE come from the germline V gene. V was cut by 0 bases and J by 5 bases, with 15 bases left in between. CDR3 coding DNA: TGTGCCAGCAGCGTAGAGGCGGCTAGGATTGACAATGAGCAGTTCTTC. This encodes CASSVEAARIDNEQFF.

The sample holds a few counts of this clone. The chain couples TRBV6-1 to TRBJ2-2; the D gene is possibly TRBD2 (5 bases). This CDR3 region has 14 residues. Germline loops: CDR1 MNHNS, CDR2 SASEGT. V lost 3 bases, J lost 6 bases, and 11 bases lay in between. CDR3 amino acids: CASSEIRGPGELFF. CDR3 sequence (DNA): TGTGCCAGCAGTGAGATAAGAGGGCCCGGGGAGCTGTTTTTT.

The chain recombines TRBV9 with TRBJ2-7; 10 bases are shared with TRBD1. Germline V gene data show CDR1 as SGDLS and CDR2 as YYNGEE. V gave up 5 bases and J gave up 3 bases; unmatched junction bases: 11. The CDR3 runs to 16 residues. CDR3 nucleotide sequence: TGTGCCAGCAGTTTGGGACAGGGGTTAGACGTCTACGAGCAGTACTTC. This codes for CASSLGQGLDVYEQYF.

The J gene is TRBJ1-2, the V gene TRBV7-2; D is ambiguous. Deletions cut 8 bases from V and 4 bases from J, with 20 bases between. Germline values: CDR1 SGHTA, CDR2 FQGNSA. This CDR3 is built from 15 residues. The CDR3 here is CASRREEGRIYGYTF. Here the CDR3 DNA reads TGTGCCAGCCGACGGGAGGAGGGCCGAATCTATGGCTACACCTTC.